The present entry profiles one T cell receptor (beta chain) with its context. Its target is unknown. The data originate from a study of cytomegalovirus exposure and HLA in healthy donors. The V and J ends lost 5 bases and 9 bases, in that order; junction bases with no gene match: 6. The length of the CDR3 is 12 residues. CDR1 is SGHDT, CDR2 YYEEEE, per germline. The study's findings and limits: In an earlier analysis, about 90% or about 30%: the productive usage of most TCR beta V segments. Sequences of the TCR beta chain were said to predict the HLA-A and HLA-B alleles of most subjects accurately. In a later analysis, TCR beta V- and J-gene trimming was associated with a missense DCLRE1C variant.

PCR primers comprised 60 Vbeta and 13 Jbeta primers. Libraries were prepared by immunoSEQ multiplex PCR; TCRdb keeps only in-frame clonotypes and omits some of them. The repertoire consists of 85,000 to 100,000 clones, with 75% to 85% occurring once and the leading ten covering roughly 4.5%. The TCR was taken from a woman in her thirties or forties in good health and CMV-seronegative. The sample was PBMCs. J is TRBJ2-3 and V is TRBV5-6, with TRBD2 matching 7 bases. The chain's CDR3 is CASRREVGTQYF. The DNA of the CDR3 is TGTGCCAGCAGACGGGAGGTGGGGACGCAGTATTTT.